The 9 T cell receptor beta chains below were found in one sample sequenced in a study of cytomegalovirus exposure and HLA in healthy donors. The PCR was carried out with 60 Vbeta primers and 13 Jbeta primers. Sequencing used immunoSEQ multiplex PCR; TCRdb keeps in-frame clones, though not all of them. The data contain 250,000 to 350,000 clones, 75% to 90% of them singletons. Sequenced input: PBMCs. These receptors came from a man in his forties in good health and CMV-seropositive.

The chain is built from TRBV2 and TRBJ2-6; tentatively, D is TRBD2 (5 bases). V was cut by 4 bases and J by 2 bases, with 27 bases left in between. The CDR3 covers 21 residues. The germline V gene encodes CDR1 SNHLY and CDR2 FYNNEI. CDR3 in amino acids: CASSVYGLGGGGSPGANVLTF. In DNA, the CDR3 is TGTGCCAGCAGTGTATACGGTCTGGGCGGCGGAGGCTCGCCTGGGGCCAACGTCCTGACTTTC.

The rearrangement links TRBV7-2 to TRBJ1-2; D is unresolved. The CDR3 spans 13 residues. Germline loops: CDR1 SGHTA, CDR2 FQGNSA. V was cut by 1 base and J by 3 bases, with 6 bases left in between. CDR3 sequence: CASSLVRYYGYTF. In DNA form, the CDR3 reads TGTGCCAGCAGCTTAGTTAGATACTATGGCTACACCTTC.

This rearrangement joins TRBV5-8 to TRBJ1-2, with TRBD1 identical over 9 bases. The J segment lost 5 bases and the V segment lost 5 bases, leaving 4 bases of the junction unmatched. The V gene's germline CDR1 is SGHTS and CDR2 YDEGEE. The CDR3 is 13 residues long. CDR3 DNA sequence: TGTGCCAGCAGACAGACAGGGGGGTATGGCTACACCTTC. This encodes CASRQTGGYGYTF. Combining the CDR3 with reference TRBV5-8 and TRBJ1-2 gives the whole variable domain EAGVTQSPTHLIKTRGQQATLRCSPISGHTSVYWYQQALGLGLQFLLWYDEGEERNRGNFPPRFSGRQFPNYSSELNVNALELEDSALYLCASRQTGGYGYTFGSGTRLTVV.

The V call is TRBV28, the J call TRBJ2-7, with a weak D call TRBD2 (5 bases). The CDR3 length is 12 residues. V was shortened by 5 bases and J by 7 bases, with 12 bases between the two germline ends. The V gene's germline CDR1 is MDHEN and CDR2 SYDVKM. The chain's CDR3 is CASSIDTGEQYF. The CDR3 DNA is TGTGCCAGCAGTATCGACACGGGGGAGCAGTACTTC.

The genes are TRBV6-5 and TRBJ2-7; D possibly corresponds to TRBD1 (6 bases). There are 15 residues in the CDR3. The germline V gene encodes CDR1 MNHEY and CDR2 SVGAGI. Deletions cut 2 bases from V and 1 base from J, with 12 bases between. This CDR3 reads CASSYQGLISYEQYF. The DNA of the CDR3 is TGTGCCAGCAGTTACCAGGGGTTGATATCCTACGAGCAGTACTTC.

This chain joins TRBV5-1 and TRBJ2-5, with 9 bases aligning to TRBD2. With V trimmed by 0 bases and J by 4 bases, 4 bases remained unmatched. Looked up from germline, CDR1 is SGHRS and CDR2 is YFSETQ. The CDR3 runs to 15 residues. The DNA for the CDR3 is TGCGCCAGCAGCTTGGTTGCGGGAGGGGGAGAGACCCAGTACTTC. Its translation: CASSLVAGGGETQYF.

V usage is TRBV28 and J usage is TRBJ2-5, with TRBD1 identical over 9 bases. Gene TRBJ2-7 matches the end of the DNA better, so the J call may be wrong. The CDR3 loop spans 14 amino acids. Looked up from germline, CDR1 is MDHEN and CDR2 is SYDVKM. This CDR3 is CASSPRDRAYEQYF. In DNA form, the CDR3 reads TGTGCCAGCAGTCCCCGGGACAGGGCCTACGAGCAGTACTTC.

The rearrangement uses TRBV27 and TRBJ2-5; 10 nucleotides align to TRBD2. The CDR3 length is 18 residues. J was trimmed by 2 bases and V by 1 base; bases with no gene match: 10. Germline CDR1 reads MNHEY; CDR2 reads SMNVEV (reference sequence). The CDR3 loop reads CASSLYPSGSYAQETQYF. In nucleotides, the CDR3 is TGTGCCAGCAGTTTATACCCTAGCGGGAGTTATGCTCAAGAGACCCAGTACTTC.

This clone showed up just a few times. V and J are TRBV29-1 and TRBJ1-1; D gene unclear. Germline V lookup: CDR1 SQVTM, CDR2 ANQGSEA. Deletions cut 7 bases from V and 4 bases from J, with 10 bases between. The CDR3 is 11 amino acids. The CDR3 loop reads CSAPSGTEAFF. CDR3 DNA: TGCAGCGCTCCGAGCGGCACTGAAGCTTTCTTT.